This T cell receptor beta chain was retrieved from a study of T cell repertoires in cytomegalovirus infection. This clonotype was observed a few times. No antigen is known for it. TCRdb redid the calling of the reads with MiXCR, one entry per CDR3 protein. This table holds approximately 340,000 distinct CDR3 sequences, almost 30% found once. CDR3 length: 11 amino acids. V shed 7 bases and J shed 6 bases, with 12 bases lying between them. Germline V CDR1 and CDR2: SQVTM, ANQGSEA. The rearrangement links TRBV29-1 to TRBJ1-2, with a possible D match to TRBD1 (5 bases). This material consisted of cultured PBMCs, taken from culture after CMV antigen stimulation. This sequence originates from a human donor in good health (CMV status not recorded). Some clones in this sample may be carry-over from other donors' samples. Here the CDR3 DNA reads TGCAGCGCCCAGGGTCAGAATGGCTACACCTTC. Its translation is CSAQGQNGYTF.